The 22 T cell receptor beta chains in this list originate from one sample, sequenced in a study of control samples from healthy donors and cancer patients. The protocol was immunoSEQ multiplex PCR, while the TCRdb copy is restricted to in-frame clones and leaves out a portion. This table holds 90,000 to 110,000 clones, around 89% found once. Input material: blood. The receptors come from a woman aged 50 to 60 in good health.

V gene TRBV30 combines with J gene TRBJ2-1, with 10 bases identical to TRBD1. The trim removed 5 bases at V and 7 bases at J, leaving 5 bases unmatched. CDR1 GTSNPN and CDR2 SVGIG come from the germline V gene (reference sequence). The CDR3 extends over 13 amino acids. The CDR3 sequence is CAWETGGPNEQFF. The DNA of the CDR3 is TGTGCCTGGGAGACAGGGGGCCCAAATGAGCAGTTCTTC.

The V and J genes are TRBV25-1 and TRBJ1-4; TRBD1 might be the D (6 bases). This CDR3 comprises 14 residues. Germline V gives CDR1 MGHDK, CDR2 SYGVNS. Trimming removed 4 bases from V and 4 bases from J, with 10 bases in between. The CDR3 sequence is CASSVDRSNEKLFF. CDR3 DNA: TGTGCCAGCAGTGTCGACAGGAGTAATGAAAAACTGTTTTTT.

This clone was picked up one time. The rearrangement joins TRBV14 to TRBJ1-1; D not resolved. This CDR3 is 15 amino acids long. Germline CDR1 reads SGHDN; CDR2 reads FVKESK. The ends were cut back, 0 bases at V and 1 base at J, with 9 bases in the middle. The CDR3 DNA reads TGTGCCAGCAGCCAAGATATACATAAGAACACTGAAGCTTTCTTT. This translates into CASSQDIHKNTEAFF.

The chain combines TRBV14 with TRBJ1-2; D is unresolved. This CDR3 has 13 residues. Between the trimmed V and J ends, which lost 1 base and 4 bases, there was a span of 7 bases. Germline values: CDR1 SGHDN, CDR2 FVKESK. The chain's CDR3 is CASSQALSYGYTF. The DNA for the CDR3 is TGTGCCAGCAGCCAAGCGCTCAGCTATGGCTACACCTTC.

The CDR3 reads CASSSFRGLNTEAFF. The CDR3 coding sequence is TGTGCCAGCAGCTCTTTCAGGGGTTTGAACACTGAAGCTTTCTTT. The rearrangement uses TRBV5-6 and TRBJ1-1; D may be TRBD1 (6 bases). V lost 3 bases, J lost 0 bases, and 12 bases lay in between. Per the germline V gene, CDR1 is SGHDT and CDR2 is YYEEEE. This CDR3 region has 15 residues.

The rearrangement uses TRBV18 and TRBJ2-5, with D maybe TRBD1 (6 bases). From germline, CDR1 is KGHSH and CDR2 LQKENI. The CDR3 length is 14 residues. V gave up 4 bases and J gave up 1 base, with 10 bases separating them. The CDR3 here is CASSLGRGQETQYF. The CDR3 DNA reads TGTGCCAGCTCACTTGGCAGGGGCCAAGAGACCCAGTACTTC.

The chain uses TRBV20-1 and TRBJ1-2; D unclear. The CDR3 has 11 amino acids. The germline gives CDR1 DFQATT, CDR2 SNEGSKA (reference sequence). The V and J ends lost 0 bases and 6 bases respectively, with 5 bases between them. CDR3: CSARDLHGYTF. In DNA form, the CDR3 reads TGCAGTGCTAGAGATCTGCATGGCTACACCTTC.

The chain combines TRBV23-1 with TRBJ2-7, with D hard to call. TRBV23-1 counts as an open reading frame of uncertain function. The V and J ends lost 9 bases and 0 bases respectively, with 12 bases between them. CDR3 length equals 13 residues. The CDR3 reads CARRTESSYEQYV. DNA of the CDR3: TGCGCCAGGAGGACGGAGAGCTCCTACGAGCAGTACGTC.

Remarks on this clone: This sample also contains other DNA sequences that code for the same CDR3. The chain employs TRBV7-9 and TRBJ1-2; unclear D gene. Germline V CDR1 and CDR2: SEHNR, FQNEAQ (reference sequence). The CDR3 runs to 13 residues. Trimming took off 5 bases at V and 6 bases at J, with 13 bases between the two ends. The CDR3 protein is CASSLEGNNGYTF. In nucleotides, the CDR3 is TGTGCCAGCAGCCTAGAGGGAAACAATGGCTACACCTTC.

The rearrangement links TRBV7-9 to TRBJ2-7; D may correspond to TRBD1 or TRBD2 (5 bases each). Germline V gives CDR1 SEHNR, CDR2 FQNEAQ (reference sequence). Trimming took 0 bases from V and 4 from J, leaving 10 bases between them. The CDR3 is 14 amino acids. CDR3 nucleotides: TGTGCCAGCAGCTTAGCAGGGACCCCTTACGAGCAGTACTTC. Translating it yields CASSLAGTPYEQYF.

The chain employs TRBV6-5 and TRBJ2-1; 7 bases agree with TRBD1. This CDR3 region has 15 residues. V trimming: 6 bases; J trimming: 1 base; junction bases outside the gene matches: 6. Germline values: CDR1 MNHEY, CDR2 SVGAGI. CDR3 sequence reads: CASRLQGVSYNEQFF. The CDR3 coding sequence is TGTGCCAGCAGGTTGCAGGGGGTGTCCTACAATGAGCAGTTCTTC.

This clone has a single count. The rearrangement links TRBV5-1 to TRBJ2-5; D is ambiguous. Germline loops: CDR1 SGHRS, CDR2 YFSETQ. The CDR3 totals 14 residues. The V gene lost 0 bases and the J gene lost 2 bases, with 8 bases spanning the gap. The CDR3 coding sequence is TGCGCCAGCAGCTTGGGACTCAAACAAGAGACCCAGTACTTC. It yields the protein CASSLGLKQETQYF.

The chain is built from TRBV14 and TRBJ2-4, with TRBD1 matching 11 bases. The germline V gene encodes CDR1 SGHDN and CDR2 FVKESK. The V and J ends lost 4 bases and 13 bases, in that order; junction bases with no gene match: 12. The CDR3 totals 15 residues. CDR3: CASSRNTGTGGSQYF. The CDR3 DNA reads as TGTGCCAGCAGCCGCAATACCGGGACAGGGGGTTCGCAGTACTTC.

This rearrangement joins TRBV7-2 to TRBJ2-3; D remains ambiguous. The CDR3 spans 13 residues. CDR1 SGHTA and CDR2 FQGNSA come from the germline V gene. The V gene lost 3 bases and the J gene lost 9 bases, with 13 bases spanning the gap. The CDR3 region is CASSLSSQETQYF. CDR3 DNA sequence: TGTGCCAGCAGCTTGAGTTCGCAGGAAACGCAGTATTTT. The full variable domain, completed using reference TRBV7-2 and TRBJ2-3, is GAGVSQSPSNKVTEKGKDVELRCDPISGHTALYWYRQSLGQGLEFLIYFQGNSAPDKSGLPSDRFSAERTGGSVSTLTIQRTQQEDSAVYLCASSLSSQETQYFGPGTRLTVL.

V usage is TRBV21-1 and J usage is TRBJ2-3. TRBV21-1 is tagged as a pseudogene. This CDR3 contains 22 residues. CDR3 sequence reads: CASSKGPDSGLQHSSIGDTQYF. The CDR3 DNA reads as TGTGCCAGCAGCAAGGGACCCGATTCAGGCCTCCAGCACTCGAGCATCGGGGATACGCAGTATTTT.

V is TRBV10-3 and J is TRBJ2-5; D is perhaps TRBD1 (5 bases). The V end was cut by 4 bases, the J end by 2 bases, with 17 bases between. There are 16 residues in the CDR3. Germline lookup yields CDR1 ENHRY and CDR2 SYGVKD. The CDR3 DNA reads TGTGCCATCAGTGGGGGCGACGAAACGGCACAAGAGACCCAGTACTTC. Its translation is CAISGGDETAQETQYF.

The CDR3 loop is CASSHSGTSGRVSSYNEQFF. The CDR3 DNA is TGTGCCAGCAGCCATTCCGGGACTAGCGGGAGGGTGAGCTCCTACAATGAGCAGTTCTTC. The V gene is TRBV3-1 (or the pseudogene TRBV3-2), the J gene TRBJ2-1; 16 nucleotides line up with TRBD2. The V gene end was trimmed by 3 bases and the J gene end by 0 bases; junction bases not matched to a gene: 8. CDR1 LGHDT and CDR2 YNNKEL come from the germline V gene (reference sequence). The CDR3 consists of 20 residues.

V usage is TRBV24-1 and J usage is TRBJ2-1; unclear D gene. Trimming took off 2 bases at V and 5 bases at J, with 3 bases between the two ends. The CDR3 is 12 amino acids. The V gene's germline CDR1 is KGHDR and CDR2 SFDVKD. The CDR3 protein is CATSDWHNEQFF. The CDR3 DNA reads TGTGCCACCAGTGATTGGCACAATGAGCAGTTCTTC.

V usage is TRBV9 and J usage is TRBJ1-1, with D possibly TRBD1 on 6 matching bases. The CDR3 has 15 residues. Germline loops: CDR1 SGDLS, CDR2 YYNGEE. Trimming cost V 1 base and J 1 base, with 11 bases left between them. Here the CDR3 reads CASSVRGDWNTEAFF. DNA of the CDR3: TGTGCCAGCAGCGTAAGGGGGGACTGGAACACTGAAGCTTTCTTT.

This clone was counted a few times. This CDR3 is CASSSSQGTTEAFF. The CDR3 DNA reads as TGTGCCAGCAGCTCGTCACAGGGGACCACTGAAGCTTTCTTT. The V gene is TRBV7-6, the J gene TRBJ1-1; TRBD1 aligns across 7 bases. Germline CDR1 is SGHVS and CDR2 is FNYEAQ. This CDR3 region has 14 residues. V lost 4 bases to trimming and J lost 4 bases; unmatched junction nucleotides: 6. Variable domain in full (rest from reference TRBV7-6 and TRBJ1-1): GAGVSQSPRYKVTKRGQDVALRCDPISGHVSLYWYRQALGQGPEFLTYFNYEAQQDKSGLPNDRFSAERPEGSISTLTIQRTEQRDSAMYRCASSSSQGTTEAFFGQGTRLTVV.

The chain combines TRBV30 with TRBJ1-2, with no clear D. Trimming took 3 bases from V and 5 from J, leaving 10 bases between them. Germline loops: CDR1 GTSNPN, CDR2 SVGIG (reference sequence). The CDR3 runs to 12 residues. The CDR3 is CAWSRQGYGYTF. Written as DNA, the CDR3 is TGTGCCTGGAGCCGACAAGGTTATGGCTACACCTTC. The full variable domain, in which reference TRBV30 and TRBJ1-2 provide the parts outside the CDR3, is SQTIHQWPATLVQPVGSPLSLECTVEGTSNPNLYWYRQAAGRGLQLLFYSVGIGQISSEVPQNLSASRPQDRQFILSSKKLLLSDSGFYLCAWSRQGYGYTFGSGTRLTVV.

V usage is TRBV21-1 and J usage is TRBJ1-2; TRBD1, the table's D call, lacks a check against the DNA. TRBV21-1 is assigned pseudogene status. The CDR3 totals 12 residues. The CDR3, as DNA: TGTGCCAGCGTGGACAGGGAGTATGGCTACACCTTC. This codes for CASVDREYGYTF.